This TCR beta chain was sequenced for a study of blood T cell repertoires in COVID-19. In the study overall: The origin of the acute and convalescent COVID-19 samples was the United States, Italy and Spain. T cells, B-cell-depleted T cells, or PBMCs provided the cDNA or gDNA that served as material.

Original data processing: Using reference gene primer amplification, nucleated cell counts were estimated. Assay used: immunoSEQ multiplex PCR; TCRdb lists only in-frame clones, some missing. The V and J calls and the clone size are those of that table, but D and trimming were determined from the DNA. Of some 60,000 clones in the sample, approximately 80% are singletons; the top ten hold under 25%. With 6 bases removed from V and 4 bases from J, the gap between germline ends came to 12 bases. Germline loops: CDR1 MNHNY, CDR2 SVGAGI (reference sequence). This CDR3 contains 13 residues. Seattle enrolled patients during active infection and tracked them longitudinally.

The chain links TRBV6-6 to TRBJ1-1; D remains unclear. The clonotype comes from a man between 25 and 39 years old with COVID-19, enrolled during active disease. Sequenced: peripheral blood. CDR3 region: CASSDFRGTEAFF. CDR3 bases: TGTGCCAGCAGCGATTTTCGGGGCACTGAAGCTTTCTTT.